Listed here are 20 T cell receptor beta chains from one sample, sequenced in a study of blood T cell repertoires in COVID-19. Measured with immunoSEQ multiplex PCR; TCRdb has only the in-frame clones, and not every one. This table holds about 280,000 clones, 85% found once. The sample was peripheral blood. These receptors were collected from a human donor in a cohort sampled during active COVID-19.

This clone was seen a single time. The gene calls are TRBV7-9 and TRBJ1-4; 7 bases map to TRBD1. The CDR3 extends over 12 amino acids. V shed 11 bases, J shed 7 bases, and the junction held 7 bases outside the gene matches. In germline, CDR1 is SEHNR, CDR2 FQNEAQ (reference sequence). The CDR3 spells CAARGDSEKLFF. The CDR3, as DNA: TGTGCCGCCAGGGGGGACAGTGAAAAACTGTTTTTT.

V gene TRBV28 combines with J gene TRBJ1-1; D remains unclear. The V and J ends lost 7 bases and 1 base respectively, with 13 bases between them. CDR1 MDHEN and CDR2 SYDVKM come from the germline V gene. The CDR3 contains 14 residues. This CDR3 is CASTEEGWNTEAFF. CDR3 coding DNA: TGTGCCAGCACCGAGGAAGGCTGGAACACTGAAGCTTTCTTT.

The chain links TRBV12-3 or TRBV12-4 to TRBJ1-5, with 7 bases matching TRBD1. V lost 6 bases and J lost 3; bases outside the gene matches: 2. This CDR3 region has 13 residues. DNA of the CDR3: TGTGCCAGCAGGGGACAGCCCAATCAGCCCCAGCATTTT. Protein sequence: CASRGQPNQPQHF.

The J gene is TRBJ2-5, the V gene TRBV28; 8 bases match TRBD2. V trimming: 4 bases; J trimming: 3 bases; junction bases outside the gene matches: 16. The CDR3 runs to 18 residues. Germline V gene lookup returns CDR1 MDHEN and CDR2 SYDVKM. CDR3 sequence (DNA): TGTGCCAGCAGTTATTCGCTCGGTCCGGGACTAGGAAAAGAGACCCAGTACTTC. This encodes CASSYSLGPGLGKETQYF.

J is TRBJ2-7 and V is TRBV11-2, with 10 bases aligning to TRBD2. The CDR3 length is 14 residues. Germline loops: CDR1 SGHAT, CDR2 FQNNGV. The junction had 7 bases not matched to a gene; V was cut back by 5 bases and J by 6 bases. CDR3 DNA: TGTGCCAGCAGCACAAGCGGGAGGGCGGCCGAGCAGTACTTC. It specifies CASSTSGRAAEQYF. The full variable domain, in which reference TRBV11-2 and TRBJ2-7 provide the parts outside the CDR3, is EAGVAQSPRYKIIEKRQSVAFWCNPISGHATLYWYQQILGQGPKLLIQFQNNGVVDDSQLPKDRFSAERLKGVDSTLKIQPAKLEDSAVYLCASSTSGRAAEQYFGPGTRLTVT.

CDR3 in DNA: TGTGCCAGCAGGAAGGGGTCCCCGAACACTGAAGCTTTCTTT. It specifies CASRKGSPNTEAFF. This chain joins TRBV28 and TRBJ1-1, with D maybe TRBD1 (5 bases). Germline assignment: CDR1 MDHEN and CDR2 SYDVKM. The CDR3 runs to 14 residues. Trimming took off 6 bases at V and 1 base at J, with 12 bases between the two ends.

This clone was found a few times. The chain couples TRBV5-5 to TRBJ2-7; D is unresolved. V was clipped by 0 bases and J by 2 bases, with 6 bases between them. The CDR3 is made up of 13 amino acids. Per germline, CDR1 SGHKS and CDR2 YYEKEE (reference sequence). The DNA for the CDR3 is TGTGCCAGCAGCTTGGTGGTAGCCTACGAGCAGTACTTC. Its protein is CASSLVVAYEQYF.

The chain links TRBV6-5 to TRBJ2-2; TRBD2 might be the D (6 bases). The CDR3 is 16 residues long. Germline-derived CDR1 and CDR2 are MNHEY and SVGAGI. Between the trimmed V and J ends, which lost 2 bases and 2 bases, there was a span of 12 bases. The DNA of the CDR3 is TGTGCCAGCAGTTACGGCACTAGCAGAAACACCGGGGAGCTGTTTTTT. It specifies CASSYGTSRNTGELFF.

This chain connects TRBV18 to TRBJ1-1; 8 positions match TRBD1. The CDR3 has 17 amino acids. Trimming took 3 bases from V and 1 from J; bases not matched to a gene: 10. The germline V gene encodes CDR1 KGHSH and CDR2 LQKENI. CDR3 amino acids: CASSPPGTGSRNTEAFF. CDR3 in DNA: TGTGCCAGCTCACCCCCCGGGACAGGCTCGAGGAACACTGAAGCTTTCTTT. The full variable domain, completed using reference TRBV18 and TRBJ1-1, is NAGVMQNPRHLVRRRGQEARLRCSPMKGHSHVYWYRQLPEEGLKFMVYLQKENIIDESGMPKERFSAEFPKEGPSILRIQQVVRGDSAAYFCASSPPGTGSRNTEAFFGQGTRLTVV.

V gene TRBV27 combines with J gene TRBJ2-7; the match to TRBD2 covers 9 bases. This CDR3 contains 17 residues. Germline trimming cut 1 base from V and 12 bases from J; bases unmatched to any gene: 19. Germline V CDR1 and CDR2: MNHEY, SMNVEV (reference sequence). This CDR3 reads CASSLFGSAGGRDLWYF. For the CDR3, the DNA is TGTGCCAGCAGTTTATTCGGGTCGGCGGGAGGGCGGGATCTTTGGTACTTC.

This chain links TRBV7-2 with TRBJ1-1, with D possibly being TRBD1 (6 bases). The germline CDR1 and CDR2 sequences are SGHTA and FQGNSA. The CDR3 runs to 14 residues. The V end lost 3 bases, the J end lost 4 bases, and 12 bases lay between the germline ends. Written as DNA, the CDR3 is TGTGCCAGCAGCTTTTACCAAGGGGGCACTGAAGCTTTCTTT. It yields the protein CASSFYQGGTEAFF.

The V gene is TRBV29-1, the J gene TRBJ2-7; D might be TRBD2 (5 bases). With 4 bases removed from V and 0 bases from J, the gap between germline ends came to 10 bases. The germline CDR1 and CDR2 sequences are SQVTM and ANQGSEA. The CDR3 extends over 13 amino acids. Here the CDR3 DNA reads TGCAGCGTTGCGGTCGGGGACTCCTACGAGCAGTACTTC. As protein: CSVAVGDSYEQYF.

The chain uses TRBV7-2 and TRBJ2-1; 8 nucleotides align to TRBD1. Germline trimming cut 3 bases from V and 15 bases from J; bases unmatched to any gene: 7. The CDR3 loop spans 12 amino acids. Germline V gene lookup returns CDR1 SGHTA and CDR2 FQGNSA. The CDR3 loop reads CASSLTQGALFF. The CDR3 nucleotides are TGTGCCAGCAGCTTGACGCAGGGGGCGTTGTTCTTC.

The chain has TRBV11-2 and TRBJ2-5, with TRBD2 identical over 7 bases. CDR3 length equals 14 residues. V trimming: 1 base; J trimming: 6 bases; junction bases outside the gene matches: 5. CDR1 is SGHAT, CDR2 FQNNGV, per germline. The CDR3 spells CASSLAVGRQTQYF. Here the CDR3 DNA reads TGTGCCAGCAGCTTAGCAGTCGGGAGGCAGACCCAGTACTTC.

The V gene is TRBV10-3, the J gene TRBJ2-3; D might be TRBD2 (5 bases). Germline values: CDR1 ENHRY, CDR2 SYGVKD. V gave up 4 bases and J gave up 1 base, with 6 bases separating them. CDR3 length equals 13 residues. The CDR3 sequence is CAISVSGTDTQYF. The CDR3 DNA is TGTGCCATCAGTGTTAGCGGCACAGATACGCAGTATTTT.

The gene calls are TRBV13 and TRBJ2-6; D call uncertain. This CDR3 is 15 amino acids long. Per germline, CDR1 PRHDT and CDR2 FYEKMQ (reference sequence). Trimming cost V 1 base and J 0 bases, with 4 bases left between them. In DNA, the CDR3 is TGTGCCAGCAGCTTAGCGGTCTCTGGGGCCAACGTCCTGACTTTC. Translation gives CASSLAVSGANVLTF.

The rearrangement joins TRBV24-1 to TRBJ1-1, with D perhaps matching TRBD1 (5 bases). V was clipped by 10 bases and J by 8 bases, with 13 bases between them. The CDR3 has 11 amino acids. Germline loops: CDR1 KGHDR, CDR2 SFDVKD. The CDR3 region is CATSRGNEAFF. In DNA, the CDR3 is TGTGCCACTTCCCGGGGGAACGAAGCTTTCTTT.

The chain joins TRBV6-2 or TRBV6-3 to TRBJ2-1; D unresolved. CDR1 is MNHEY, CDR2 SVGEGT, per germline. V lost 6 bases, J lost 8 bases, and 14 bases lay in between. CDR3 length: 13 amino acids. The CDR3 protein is CASSPFGGYEQFF. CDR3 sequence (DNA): TGTGCCAGCAGCCCATTCGGCGGATATGAGCAGTTCTTC.

The DNA of the CDR3 is TGTGCCTGGAGTAAGACATCTATTAGCAATCAGCCCCAGCATTTT. This codes for CAWSKTSISNQPQHF. The chain couples TRBV30 to TRBJ1-5; D gene ambiguous. The CDR3 totals 15 residues. CDR1 is GTSNPN, CDR2 SVGIG, per germline (reference sequence). Between the trimmed V and J ends, which lost 2 bases and 0 bases, there was a span of 11 bases.

The CDR3 loop reads CASSLSGYSNQPQHF. CDR3 DNA sequence: TGTGCCAGCAGTTTATCCGGGTATAGCAATCAGCCCCAGCATTTT. This chain uses TRBV27 with TRBJ1-5; D remains ambiguous. Germline V gene data show CDR1 as MNHEY and CDR2 as SMNVEV (reference sequence). The V end lost 0 bases, the J end lost 0 bases, and 6 bases lay between the germline ends. This CDR3 has 15 residues.